This is a list of T cell receptor beta chains from one sample in a study of tumor-infiltrating lymphocytes in oesophageal squamous cell carcinoma. TCRdb passed the PCR reads through MiXCR, listing each CDR3 protein once. This sample has about 14,000 distinct CDR3 sequences, with 50% found just once. Sequencing input: blood. The source of these receptors is a male donor with esophageal squamous cell carcinoma. Both conserved end residues are part of each CDR3. A D gene is named only where the DNA matches it firmly. Clone size is shown for a subset of rows, as once, few, many or a class of expanded clone.

V gene,D gene,J gene,clone size,CDR3 protein,CDR3 DNA
TRBV7-7,NA,TRBJ1-2,NA,CASSPDGNYGYTF,TGTGCCAGCAGCCCGGACGGGAACTATGGCTACACCTTC
TRBV10-2,NA,TRBJ1-3,few,CASSEERGFSGNTIYF,TGCGCCAGCAGTGAGGAGCGGGGATTCTCTGGAAACACCATATATTTT
TRBV7-9,NA,TRBJ2-1,once,CASSLMGETQFF,TGTGCCAGCAGCTTAATGGGCGAAACGCAGTTCTTC
TRBV7-6,NA,TRBJ2-3,NA,CASSLGGSVDTQYF,TGTGCCAGCAGCTTAGGAGGTAGCGTGGATACGCAGTATTTT
TRBV11-2,NA,TRBJ1-1,NA,CASSLQGGTEAFF,TGTGCCAGCAGCCTCCAGGGTGGCACTGAAGCTTTCTTT
TRBV4-2,NA,TRBJ2-1,many,CASSLGNEQFF,TGTGCCAGCAGCCTAGGGAATGAGCAGTTCTTC
TRBV7-3,TRBD2,TRBJ2-5,large,CASSKTSSGTQYF,TGTGCCAGCAGCAAGACTAGCTCGGGGACCCAGTACTTC
TRBV20-1,NA,TRBJ2-7,many,CSARLVGGNRYEQYF,TGCAGTGCTAGGTTAGTAGGCGGGAACCGCTACGAGCAGTACTTC
TRBV7-2,TRBD2,TRBJ2-1,NA,CASSLGSGRGNEQFF,TGTGCCAGCAGCTTAGGTAGCGGGAGGGGCAATGAGCAGTTCTTC
TRBV28,NA,TRBJ1-5,NA,CASSFWTASNQPQHF,TGTGCCAGCAGTTTCTGGACAGCTAGCAATCAGCCCCAGCATTTT
TRBV7-2,TRBD2,TRBJ2-1,few,CASSLDSGRGSNEQFF,TGTGCCAGCAGCTTAGATAGCGGGAGAGGGAGCAATGAGCAGTTCTTC
TRBV6-1,NA,TRBJ2-2,NA,CASSENIAGELFF,TGTGCCAGCAGTGAAAACATAGCCGGGGAGCTGTTTTTT
TRBV7-3,TRBD2,TRBJ2-1,NA,CASSSYSGGYNEQFF,TGTGCCAGCAGCTCGTATAGCGGGGGGTACAATGAGCAGTTCTTC
TRBV7-2,NA,TRBJ2-5,NA,CASSPLRGRQETQYF,TGTGCCAGCAGCCCCCTAAGGGGGAGGCAAGAGACCCAGTACTTC
TRBV7-6,TRBD1,TRBJ2-7,NA,CASSFVRGQNEQYF,TGTGCCAGCAGCTTTGTCAGGGGGCAGAACGAGCAGTACTTC
TRBV7-2,TRBD2,TRBJ2-5,NA,CASSPWTSGRVQETQYF,TGTGCCAGCAGCCCCTGGACTAGCGGGAGGGTTCAAGAGACCCAGTACTTC
TRBV10-3,NA,TRBJ1-3,many,CAISETGSGNTIYF,TGTGCCATCAGTGAAACAGGGTCTGGAAACACCATATATTTT
TRBV20-1,NA,TRBJ1-2,many,CSASTANYGYTF,TGCAGTGCTTCGACAGCTAACTATGGCTACACCTTC
TRBV5-3,NA,TRBJ2-7,NA,CASSQGAGEIYEQYF,TGTGCCAGCAGCCAGGGGGCGGGGGAGATCTACGAGCAGTACTTC
TRBV27,NA,TRBJ1-1,once,CASSLAGRRTEAFF,TGTGCCAGCAGTTTAGCCGGACGTAGGACTGAAGCTTTCTTT
TRBV7-9,TRBD2,TRBJ2-1,few,CASSPRTSLNEQFF,TGTGCCAGCAGCCCCAGGACTAGCTTGAATGAGCAGTTCTTC
TRBV10-3,TRBD1,TRBJ2-5,NA,CAISVSQGAGLKETQYF,TGTGCCATCAGTGTTTCACAGGGGGCGGGGTTAAAAGAGACCCAGTACTTC
TRBV6-5,NA,TRBJ2-1,NA,CASNSPQETQFF,TGTGCCAGCAATTCCCCCCAAGAGACCCAGTTCTTC
TRBV7-3,NA,TRBJ1-6,few,CASSLGANSPLHF,TGTGCCAGCAGCTTGGGGGCCAATTCACCCCTCCACTTT
TRBV7-2,TRBD2,TRBJ2-3,NA,CASSLVGSGDTSTDTQYF,TGTGCCAGCAGCTTAGTCGGTAGCGGGGATACTAGCACAGATACGCAGTATTTT
TRBV7-2,TRBD1,TRBJ1-1,NA,CASSLGRDREAFF,TGTGCCAGCAGCTTAGGAAGGGACAGGGAAGCTTTCTTT
TRBV4-1,NA,TRBJ1-5,many,CASSQEGHKPQHF,TGCGCCAGCAGCCAGGAGGGGCATAAGCCCCAGCATTTT
TRBV7-4,NA,TRBJ2-6,NA,CASSLGGTVISGANVLTF,TGTGCCAGCAGCTTAGGGGGGACTGTCATCTCTGGGGCCAACGTCCTGACTTTC
TRBV7-2,TRBD1,TRBJ2-3,few,CASSGKGAIFTQYF,TGTGCCAGCAGCGGGAAGGGGGCAATATTTACGCAGTATTTT
TRBV7-6,NA,TRBJ2-5,NA,CASSLVSYQETQYF,TGTGCCAGCAGCTTAGTTAGCTACCAAGAGACCCAGTACTTC
TRBV7-9,TRBD1,TRBJ1-6,NA,CASSVGTGTSPLHF,TGTGCCAGCAGCGTGGGGACAGGGACTTCACCCCTCCACTTT
TRBV7-2,NA,TRBJ2-1,NA,CASSLVSLEQFF,TGTGCCAGCAGCTTAGTCTCTCTTGAGCAGTTCTTC
TRBV7-2,TRBD2,TRBJ2-1,NA,CASSSRGPSGVNEQFF,TGTGCCAGCAGCTCCAGGGGTCCTAGCGGGGTTAATGAGCAGTTCTTC
TRBV6-1,TRBD2,TRBJ2-5,NA,CASSEASGGQETQYF,TGTGCCAGCAGTGAAGCTAGCGGGGGCCAAGAGACCCAGTACTTC
TRBV6-6,NA,TRBJ2-1,medium-sized,CASSYLFDEQFF,TGTGCCAGCAGTTACTTATTTGATGAGCAGTTCTTC
TRBV27,NA,TRBJ2-5,NA,CASSFLGNGVQETQYF,TGTGCCAGCAGTTTTTTGGGGAATGGAGTTCAAGAGACCCAGTACTTC
TRBV25-1,NA,TRBJ1-4,NA,CASRITEKLFF,TGTGCCAGCAGAATAACCGAAAAACTGTTTTTT
TRBV24-1,NA,TRBJ2-3,NA,CATSGGFSQYF,TGTGCCACCAGTGGGGGATTTTCGCAGTATTTT
TRBV10-3,TRBD1,TRBJ2-1,NA,CAISPGTGSNEQFF,TGTGCCATCAGTCCCGGGACAGGGTCCAATGAGCAGTTCTTC
TRBV6-5,NA,TRBJ1-6,once,CASSAAGLIYEQYF,TGTGCCAGCAGTGCCGCGGGACTTATCTACGAGCAGTACTTT
TRBV24-1,NA,TRBJ2-5,NA,CATSDTTVQETQYF,TGTGCCACCAGTGACACGACAGTCCAAGAGACCCAGTACTTC